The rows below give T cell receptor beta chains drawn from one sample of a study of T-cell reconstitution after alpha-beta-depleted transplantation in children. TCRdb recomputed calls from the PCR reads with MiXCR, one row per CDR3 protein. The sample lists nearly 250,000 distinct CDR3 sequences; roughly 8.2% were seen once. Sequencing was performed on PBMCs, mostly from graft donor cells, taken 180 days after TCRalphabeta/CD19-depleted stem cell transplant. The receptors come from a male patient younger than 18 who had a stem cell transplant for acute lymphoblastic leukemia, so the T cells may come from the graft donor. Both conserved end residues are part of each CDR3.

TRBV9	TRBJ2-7	CASSVGAGWYEQYF
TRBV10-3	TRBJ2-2	CATRGSGGNTGELFF
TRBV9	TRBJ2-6	CASSVPGQGARGANVLTF
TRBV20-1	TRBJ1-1	CSARTGTATEAFF
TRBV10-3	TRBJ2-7	CAISTHDTYEQYF
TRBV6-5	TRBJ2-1	CASSYGGRINEQFF
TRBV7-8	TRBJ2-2	CASSPGQVPGELFF
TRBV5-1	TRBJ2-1	CASRTSGGVLEQFF
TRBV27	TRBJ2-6	CASSSTGTLSGANVLTF
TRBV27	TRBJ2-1	CASRDRSVAGAVYNEQFF
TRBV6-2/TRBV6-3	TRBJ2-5	CASSYLETQYF
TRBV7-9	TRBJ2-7	CASSLTGEQYF
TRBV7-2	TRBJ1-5	CASSLSGLNQPQHF
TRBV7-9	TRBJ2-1	CASSLGKSSYNEQFF
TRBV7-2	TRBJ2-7	CASSLTVGLAGGSYEQYF
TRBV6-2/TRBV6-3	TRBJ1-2	CASSIQGPRGYTF
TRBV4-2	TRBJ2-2	CASSQVGLAYGGELFF
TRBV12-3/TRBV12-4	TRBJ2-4	CASSSPTLAKNIQYF
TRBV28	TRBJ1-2	CASGWPNYGYTF
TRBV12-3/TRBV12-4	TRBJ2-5	CASTTGGAETQYF
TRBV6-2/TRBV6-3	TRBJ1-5	CASSYGGGAGQPQHF
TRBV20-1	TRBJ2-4	CSASWDAENIQYF
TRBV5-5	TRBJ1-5	CASSLREYSNQPQHF
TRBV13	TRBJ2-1	CACRLGAVSRGLGEQFF
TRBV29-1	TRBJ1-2	CSLGDARNYGYTF